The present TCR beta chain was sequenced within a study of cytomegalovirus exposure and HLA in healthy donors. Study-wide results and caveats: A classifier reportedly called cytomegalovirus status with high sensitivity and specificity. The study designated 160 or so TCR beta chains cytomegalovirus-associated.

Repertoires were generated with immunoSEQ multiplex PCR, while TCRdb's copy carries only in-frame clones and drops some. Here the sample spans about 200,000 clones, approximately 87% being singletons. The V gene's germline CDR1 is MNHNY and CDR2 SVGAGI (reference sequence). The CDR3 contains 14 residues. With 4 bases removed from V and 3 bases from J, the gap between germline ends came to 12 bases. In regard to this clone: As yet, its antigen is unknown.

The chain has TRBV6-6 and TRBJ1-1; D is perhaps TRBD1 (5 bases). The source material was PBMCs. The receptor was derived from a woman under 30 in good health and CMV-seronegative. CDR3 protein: CASSLGGSDTEAFF. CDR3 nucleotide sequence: TGTGCCAGCAGTTTGGGGGGTTCTGACACTGAAGCTTTCTTT.